These 16 T cell receptor beta chains were all obtained from the same sample, sequenced in a study of cytotoxic CD8 clonotypes in ibrutinib-treated CLL (dated by TCRdb to the early 2020s). The time point label here, explained by the study, means: progressive disease on ibrutinib. The receptor library was made with the immunoSEQ multiplex PCR assay. This immuneACCESS table, as held by TCRdb, lists in-frame sequences with V and J called but not all clones. Of the missing ones, under half trace to an unresolved V gene in checked studies; the others have no known cause. For this sample the table gives 150,000 to 200,000 clones, of which more than 70% were detected only once. Roughly 3% of the sample rests with the top ten. The specimen was PBMCs, collected at disease progression, from a patient treated with ibrutinib. These receptors originate from a human donor with chronic lymphocytic leukemia.

V usage is TRBV27 and J usage is TRBJ2-3; D uncertain. The V gene's germline CDR1 is MNHEY and CDR2 SMNVEV (reference sequence). V lost 3 bases and J lost 5, with 9 bases in between. The CDR3 has 13 amino acids. The CDR3 spells CASSFTLGDTQYF. The DNA of the CDR3 is TGTGCCAGCAGTTTCACCCTCGGAGATACGCAGTATTTT.

This clone has a handful of counts. The V and J genes are TRBV10-3 and TRBJ2-7, with D perhaps matching TRBD1 or TRBD2 (5 bases each). CDR3 length: 14 amino acids. Deletions cut 6 bases from V and 0 bases from J, with 12 bases between. Per the germline V gene, CDR1 is ENHRY and CDR2 is SYGVKD. CDR3 DNA: TGTGCCATCAGGGGGACCGTAAGCTCCTACGAGCAGTACTTC. It codes for CAIRGTVSSYEQYF.

This clone was seen ten or more times. The rearrangement links TRBV18 to TRBJ1-3, with D perhaps matching TRBD1 (5 bases). Looked up from germline, CDR1 is KGHSH and CDR2 is LQKENI. The length of the CDR3 is 18 residues. The V and J ends lost 0 bases and 2 bases respectively, with 17 bases between them. The CDR3 DNA sequence: TGTGCCAGCTCACCACCATGGGACTTCGGAGAGGCTGGAAACACCATATATTTT. This codes for CASSPPWDFGEAGNTIYF.

The V gene is TRBV19, the J gene TRBJ1-1; TRBD1 aligns across 8 bases. CDR1 and CDR2 (germline): LNHDA, SQIVND (reference sequence). Trimming removed 1 base from V and 4 bases from J; junction bases left unmatched: 11. The CDR3 is 17 amino acids. The CDR3 sequence: CASSIGGWTGSGTEAFF. DNA of the CDR3: TGTGCCAGTAGTATAGGAGGGTGGACAGGGTCGGGCACTGAAGCTTTCTTT.

This clone was seen only once. The CDR3 is CSARPTLEAFF. DNA of the CDR3: TGCAGTGCTAGACCCACCCTAGAAGCTTTCTTT. The chain links TRBV20-1 to TRBJ1-1; D call uncertain. Germline V gene lookup returns CDR1 DFQATT and CDR2 SNEGSKA (reference sequence). This CDR3 is built from 11 residues. With 2 bases removed from V and 8 bases from J, the gap between germline ends came to 9 bases.

This clone was detected once. The chain recombines TRBV7-2 with TRBJ1-3, with 9 positions matching TRBD1. CDR3 size: 16 residues. CDR1 and CDR2 from the germline V gene are SGHTA and FQGNSA. V shed 2 bases, J shed 2 bases, and the junction held 4 bases outside the gene matches. Here the CDR3 reads CASSLNWDRAGNTIYF. The CDR3 DNA follows: TGTGCCAGCAGCTTAAATTGGGACAGGGCTGGAAACACCATATATTTT.

This clone occurred a few times. CDR3 region: CASRTDQQGARQPQHF. The CDR3 nucleotides are TGTGCCAGCAGGACAGACCAGCAGGGGGCAAGGCAGCCCCAGCATTTT. V usage is TRBV28 and J usage is TRBJ1-5, with 8 bases aligning to TRBD1. After removal of 6 bases from V and 7 bases from J, the junction contained 14 bases not matched to a gene. The CDR3 is 16 residues long. Germline values: CDR1 MDHEN, CDR2 SYDVKM.

The J gene is TRBJ2-7, the V gene TRBV7-9; no reliable D call. The CDR3 runs 14 residues. The V end was cut by 4 bases, the J end by 1 base, with 11 bases between. Germline V gene sequence: CDR1 SEHNR, CDR2 FQNEAQ (reference sequence). The CDR3 DNA reads as TGTGCCAGCAGCTCTCCAAGGGTTTCCTACGAGCAGTACTTC. Its translation: CASSSPRVSYEQYF.

The gene calls are TRBV7-2 and TRBJ2-7; 10 bases align to TRBD2. This CDR3 region has 16 residues. Germline V gene sequence: CDR1 SGHTA, CDR2 FQGNSA. Trimming removed 1 base from V and 3 bases from J; junction bases left unmatched: 6. In DNA form, the CDR3 reads TGTGCCAGCAGCTTAGGTCTAGCGGGGGCGGTCTACGAGCAGTACTTC. It translates to CASSLGLAGAVYEQYF. The full variable domain, with the rest looked up from reference TRBV7-2 and TRBJ2-7, is GAGVSQSPSNKVTEKGKDVELRCDPISGHTALYWYRQSLGQGLEFLIYFQGNSAPDKSGLPSDRFSAERTGGSVSTLTIQRTQQEDSAVYLCASSLGLAGAVYEQYFGPGTRLTVT.

This clone was counted a single time. This chain joins TRBV5-1 and TRBJ1-5; D might be TRBD1 (5 bases). Looked up from germline, CDR1 is SGHRS and CDR2 is YFSETQ. The V end lost 0 bases, the J end lost 4 bases, and 11 bases lay between the germline ends. The CDR3 sequence is 15 residues long. CDR3 sequence (DNA): TGCGCCAGCAGCTTGGTTTCAGGGCCGAATCAGCCCCAGCATTTT. Protein sequence: CASSLVSGPNQPQHF.

The rearrangement links TRBV7-9 to TRBJ2-4; the match to TRBD1 covers 11 bases. CDR1 SEHNR and CDR2 FQNEAQ come from the germline V gene (reference sequence). V dropped 4 bases and J dropped 13; count of bases not matched to a gene: 3. There are 12 residues in the CDR3. The CDR3 loop is CASSSDRGQQYF. CDR3 nucleotides: TGTGCCAGCAGCTCGGACAGGGGGCAACAGTACTTC.

The chain carries TRBV11-2 and TRBJ2-7, with a tentative D call TRBD1 (6 bases). CDR1 is SGHAT, CDR2 FQNNGV, per germline. The CDR3 is 15 amino acids. V lost 3 bases and J 4 bases, leaving 16 bases between the germline ends. The CDR3 bases are TGTGCCAGCAGCTTCCGACAGGCTCAGGTATACGAGCAGTACTTC. Protein product: CASSFRQAQVYEQYF.

This sequence joins TRBV19 and TRBJ1-2; a possible D gene is TRBD1 (6 bases). The V end was cut by 1 base, the J end by 13 bases, with 13 bases between. CDR1 is LNHDA, CDR2 SQIVND, per germline (reference sequence). This CDR3 has 12 amino acids. The CDR3 spells CASSIAAGACTF. In DNA form, the CDR3 reads TGTGCCAGTAGTATAGCGGCGGGGGCCTGCACCTTC.

The V call is TRBV29-1, the J call TRBJ2-7, with 7 nucleotides matching TRBD2. After removal of 4 bases from V and 3 bases from J, the junction contained 6 bases not matched to a gene. CDR1 SQVTM and CDR2 ANQGSEA come from the germline V gene. The CDR3 spans 13 residues. CDR3 sequence reads: CSVASGIIYEQYF. The CDR3 DNA follows: TGCAGCGTTGCCAGCGGGATTATCTACGAGCAGTACTTC.

This chain connects TRBV5-4 to TRBJ2-5, with D hard to call. Germline values: CDR1 SGHNT, CDR2 YYREEE (reference sequence). Between the trimmed V and J ends, which lost 0 bases and 5 bases, there was a span of 8 bases. This CDR3 is 13 amino acids long. The CDR3 region is CASSLAMGETQYF. The CDR3 region has the DNA TGTGCCAGCAGCTTGGCCATGGGGGAGACCCAGTACTTC.

The V call is TRBV28, the J call TRBJ2-7; TRBD2 matches 8 bases. Germline CDR1 reads MDHEN; CDR2 reads SYDVKM. V lost 6 bases to trimming and J lost 4 bases; unmatched junction nucleotides: 14. The CDR3 is 16 amino acids. CDR3 protein: CASRLRFGGGRYEQYF. The CDR3 DNA reads TGTGCCAGCAGGCTGCGCTTCGGGGGGGGAAGGTACGAGCAGTACTTC.